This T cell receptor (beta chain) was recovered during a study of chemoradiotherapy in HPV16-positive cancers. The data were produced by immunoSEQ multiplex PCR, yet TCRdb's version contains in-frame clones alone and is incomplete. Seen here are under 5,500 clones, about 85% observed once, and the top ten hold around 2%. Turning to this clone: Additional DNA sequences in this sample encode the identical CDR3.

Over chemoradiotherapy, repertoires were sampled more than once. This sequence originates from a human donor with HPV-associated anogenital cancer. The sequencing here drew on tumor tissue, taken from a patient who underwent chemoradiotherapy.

The CDR3 region is CSVDLGQGSYEQYF. The CDR3 DNA reads as TGCAGCGTTGATTTGGGACAGGGTTCCTACGAGCAGTACTTC. The chain couples TRBV29-1 to TRBJ2-7; 9 positions match TRBD1. Per the germline V gene, CDR1 is SQVTM and CDR2 is ANQGSEA. This CDR3 spans 14 amino acids. Losses at the gene ends were 3 bases for V and 1 base for J; bases not matched to a gene: 4.